This TCR beta chain was obtained from a study of OX40 agonist ivuxolimab in advanced cancers. Points from the study as a whole: At doses 0.1 to 3.0 mg/kg, CD4+ and CD8+ clones expanded.

The germline V gene encodes CDR1 MNHNS and CDR2 SASEGT. The length of the CDR3 is 15 residues. V trimming: 8 bases; J trimming: 5 bases; junction bases outside the gene matches: 12. Remarks on this clone: The antigen remains unidentified.

Using immunoSEQ multiplex PCR, the repertoire was profiled, and TCRdb retains in-frame clones only, with some absent. The sample has 15,000 to 20,000 clones; over 70% are singletons. Blood samples were obtained at baseline, cycle 4 day 1, and cycle 7 day 1. This chain joins TRBV6-1 and TRBJ2-5; the match to TRBD2 covers 9 bases. The receptor was isolated from an adult with an advanced solid tumor such as melanoma, head and neck, liver or kidney cancer. The source material was CD4+ or CD8+ T cells sorted from blood, sampled in a trial of the OX40 agonist ivuxolimab. The CDR3 sequence is CASAAASGVRETQYF. CDR3 in DNA: TGTGCCAGCGCTGCGGCTAGCGGGGTGCGGGAGACCCAGTACTTC.